This TCR beta chain was found in a study of T cells in Graves' hyperthyroidism and ophthalmopathy. The CDR3 has 13 residues. V gave up 5 bases and J gave up 6 bases, with 13 bases separating them. There were TCR beta CDR3 regions amplified from RNA transcripts. The primer set for the first-round RT-PCR of the TCR CDR3 was HTBI. TCRdb reanalysed the multiplex PCR reads using MiXCR and keeps one entry per CDR3 protein. The table lists over 650,000 distinct CDR3 sequences, about 45% of them singletons. This clonotype was seen at least ten times. The V call is TRBV12-3 or TRBV12-4, the J call TRBJ1-1; a weak D match, TRBD1 (5 bases). This clonotype was sampled from an adult man with Graves' disease, either hyperthyroidism or ophthalmopathy (not recorded which). Sample: peripheral blood or thyroid tissue (not recorded which). The CDR3 spells CASSGSWDAEAFF. CDR3 DNA: TGTGCCAGCAGTGGCAGTTGGGACGCTGAAGCTTTCTTT.